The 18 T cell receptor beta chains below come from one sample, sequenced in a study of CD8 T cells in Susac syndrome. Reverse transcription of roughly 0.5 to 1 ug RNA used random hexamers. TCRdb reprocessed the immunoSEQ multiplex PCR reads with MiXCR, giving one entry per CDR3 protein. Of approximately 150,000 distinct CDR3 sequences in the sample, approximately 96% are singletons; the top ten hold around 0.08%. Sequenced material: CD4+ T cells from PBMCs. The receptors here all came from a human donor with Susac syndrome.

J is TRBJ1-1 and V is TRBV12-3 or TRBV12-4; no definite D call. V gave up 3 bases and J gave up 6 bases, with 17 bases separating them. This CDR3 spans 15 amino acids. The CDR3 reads CASSLRSSRPPEAFF. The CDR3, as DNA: TGTGCCAGCAGTTTGAGGTCCTCCCGTCCTCCTGAAGCTTTCTTT.

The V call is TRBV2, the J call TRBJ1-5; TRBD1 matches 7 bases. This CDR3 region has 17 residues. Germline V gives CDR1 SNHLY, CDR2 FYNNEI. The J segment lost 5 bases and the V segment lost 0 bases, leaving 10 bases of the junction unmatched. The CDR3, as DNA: TGTGCCAGCAGTGAAGCGCTTAGGGGGCTTACCGATCAGCCCCAGCATTTT. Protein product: CASSEALRGLTDQPQHF.

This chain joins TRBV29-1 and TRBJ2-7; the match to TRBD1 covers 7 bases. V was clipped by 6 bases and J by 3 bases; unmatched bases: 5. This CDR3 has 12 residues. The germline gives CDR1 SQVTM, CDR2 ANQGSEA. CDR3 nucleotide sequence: TGCAGCGTGGGCAGGGGGAACTACGAGCAGTACTTC. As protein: CSVGRGNYEQYF.

This chain's CDR3 is CSVATPNYGYTF. The DNA of the CDR3 is TGCAGCGTTGCCACGCCTAACTATGGCTACACCTTC. The J gene is TRBJ1-2, the V gene TRBV29-1; D not certain. Deletions cut 4 bases from V and 0 bases from J, with 6 bases between. The CDR3 is 12 amino acids. The germline V gene encodes CDR1 SQVTM and CDR2 ANQGSEA.

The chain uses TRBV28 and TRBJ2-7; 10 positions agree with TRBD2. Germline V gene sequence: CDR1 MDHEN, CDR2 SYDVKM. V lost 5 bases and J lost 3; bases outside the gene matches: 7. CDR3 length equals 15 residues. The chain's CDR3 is CASSGSSGGGYEQYF. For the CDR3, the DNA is TGTGCCAGCAGTGGATCTAGCGGGGGAGGCTACGAGCAGTACTTC. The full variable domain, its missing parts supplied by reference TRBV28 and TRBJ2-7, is DVKVTQSSRYLVKRTGEKVFLECVQDMDHENMFWYRQDPGLGLRLIYFSYDVKMKEKGDIPEGYSVSREKKERFSLILESASTNQTSMYLCASSGSSGGGYEQYFGPGTRLTVT.

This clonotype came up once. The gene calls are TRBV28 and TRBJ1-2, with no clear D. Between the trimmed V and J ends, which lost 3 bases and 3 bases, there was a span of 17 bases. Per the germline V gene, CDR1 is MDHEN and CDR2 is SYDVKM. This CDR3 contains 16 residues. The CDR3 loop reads CASSLAGGGRDYGYTF. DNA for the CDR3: TGTGCCAGCAGTTTGGCCGGTGGCGGTAGGGACTATGGCTACACCTTC.

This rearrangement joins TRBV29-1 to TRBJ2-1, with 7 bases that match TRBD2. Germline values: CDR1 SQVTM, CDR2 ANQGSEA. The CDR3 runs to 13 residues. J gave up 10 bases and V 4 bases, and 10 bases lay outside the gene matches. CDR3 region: CSVVVTSLSEQFF. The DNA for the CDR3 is TGCAGCGTTGTAGTGACTAGCTTAAGCGAGCAGTTCTTC.

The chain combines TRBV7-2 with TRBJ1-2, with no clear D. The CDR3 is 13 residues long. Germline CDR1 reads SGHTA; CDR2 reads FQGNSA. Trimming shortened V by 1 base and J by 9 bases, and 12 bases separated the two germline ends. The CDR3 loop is CASSLVREASYTF. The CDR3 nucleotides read TGTGCCAGCAGCTTAGTACGGGAAGCTAGCTACACCTTC. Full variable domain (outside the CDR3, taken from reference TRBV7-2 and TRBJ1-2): GAGVSQSPSNKVTEKGKDVELRCDPISGHTALYWYRQSLGQGLEFLIYFQGNSAPDKSGLPSDRFSAERTGGSVSTLTIQRTQQEDSAVYLCASSLVREASYTFGSGTRLTVV.

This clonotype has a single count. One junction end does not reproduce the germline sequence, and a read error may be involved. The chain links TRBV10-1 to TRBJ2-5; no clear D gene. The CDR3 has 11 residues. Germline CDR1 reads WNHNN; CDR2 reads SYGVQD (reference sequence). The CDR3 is CASSDGQTQYF. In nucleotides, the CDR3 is TGCGCCAGCAGTGATGGGCAGACTCAGTACTTC.

CDR3 DNA sequence: TGCAGCGTTGGCCCGCGAGGGGGTGCCTATGGCTACACCTTC. It yields the protein CSVGPRGGAYGYTF. The V call is TRBV29-1, the J call TRBJ1-2; a weak D match, TRBD1 (6 bases). Germline assignment: CDR1 SQVTM and CDR2 ANQGSEA. The CDR3 is made up of 14 amino acids. V was clipped by 4 bases and J by 4 bases, with 16 bases between them.

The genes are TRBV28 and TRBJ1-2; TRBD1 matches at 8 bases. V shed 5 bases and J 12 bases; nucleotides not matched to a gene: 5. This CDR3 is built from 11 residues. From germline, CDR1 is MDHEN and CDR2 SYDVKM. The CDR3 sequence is CASSQTGAHTF. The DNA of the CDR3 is TGTGCCAGCAGTCAGACAGGGGCTCACACCTTC.

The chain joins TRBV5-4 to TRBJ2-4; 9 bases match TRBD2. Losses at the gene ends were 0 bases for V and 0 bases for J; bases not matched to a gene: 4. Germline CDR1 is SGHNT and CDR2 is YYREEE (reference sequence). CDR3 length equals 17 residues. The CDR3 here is CASSLGGGGLAKNIQYF. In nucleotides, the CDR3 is TGTGCCAGCAGCTTGGGCGGGGGGGGACTAGCCAAAAACATTCAGTACTTC.

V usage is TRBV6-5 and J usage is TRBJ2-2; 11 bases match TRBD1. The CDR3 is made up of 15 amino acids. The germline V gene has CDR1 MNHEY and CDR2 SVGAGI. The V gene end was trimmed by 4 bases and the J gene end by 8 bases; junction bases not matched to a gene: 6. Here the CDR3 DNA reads TGTGCCAGCAGTTTTGGACAGGGGGCATCGGGGGAGCTGTTTTTT. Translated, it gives CASSFGQGASGELFF.

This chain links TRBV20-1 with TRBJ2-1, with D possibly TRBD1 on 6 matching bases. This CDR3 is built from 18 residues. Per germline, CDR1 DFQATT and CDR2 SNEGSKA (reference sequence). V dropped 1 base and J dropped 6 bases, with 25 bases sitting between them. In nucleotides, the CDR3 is TGCAGTGCTAGAGGCGAACCCCCAAAACAGGGTCTTGGCAATGAGCAGTTCTTC. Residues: CSARGEPPKQGLGNEQFF.

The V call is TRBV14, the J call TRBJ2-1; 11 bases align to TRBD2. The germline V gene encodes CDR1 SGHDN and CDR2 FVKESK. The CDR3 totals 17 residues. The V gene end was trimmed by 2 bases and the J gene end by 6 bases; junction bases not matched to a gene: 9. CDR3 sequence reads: CASSQLILAGGPNEQFF. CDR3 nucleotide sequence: TGTGCCAGCAGCCAACTTATTCTAGCGGGGGGCCCCAATGAGCAGTTCTTC.

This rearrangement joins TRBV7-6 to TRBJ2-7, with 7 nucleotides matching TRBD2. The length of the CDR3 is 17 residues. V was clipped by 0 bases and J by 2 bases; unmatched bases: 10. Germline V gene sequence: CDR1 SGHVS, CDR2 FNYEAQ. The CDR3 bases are TGTGCCAGCAGCTTAGCTGGTGGTAGCGGGTTTACCTACGAGCAGTACTTC. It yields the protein CASSLAGGSGFTYEQYF. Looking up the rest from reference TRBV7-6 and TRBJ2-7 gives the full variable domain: GAGVSQSPRYKVTKRGQDVALRCDPISGHVSLYWYRQALGQGPEFLTYFNYEAQQDKSGLPNDRFSAERPEGSISTLTIQRTEQRDSAMYRCASSLAGGSGFTYEQYFGPGTRLTVT.

Here the CDR3 reads CASSLDRTGELFF. The CDR3 DNA follows: TGTGCCAGCAGCTTAGACCGGACCGGGGAGCTGTTTTTT. The rearrangement uses TRBV7-8 and TRBJ2-2; D gene ambiguous. This CDR3 spans 13 amino acids. The germline V gene has CDR1 SGHVS and CDR2 FQNEAQ. V was shortened by 1 base and J by 5 bases, with 5 bases between the two germline ends. Drawing the rest from reference TRBV7-8 and TRBJ2-2, the complete variable domain is GAGVSQSPRYKVAKRGQDVALRCDPISGHVSLFWYQQALGQGPEFLTYFQNEAQLDKSGLPSDRFFAERPEGSVSTLKIQRTQQEDSAVYLCASSLDRTGELFFGEGSRLTVL.

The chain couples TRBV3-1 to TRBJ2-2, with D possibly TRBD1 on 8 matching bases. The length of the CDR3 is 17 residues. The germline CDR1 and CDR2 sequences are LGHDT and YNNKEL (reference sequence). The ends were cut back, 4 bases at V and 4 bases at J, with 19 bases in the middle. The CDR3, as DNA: TGTGCCAGCAGCCTCCGGGGGGCAGGGGGCGGCACCGGGGAGCTGTTTTTT. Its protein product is CASSLRGAGGGTGELFF.